This T cell receptor beta chain was sequenced in a study of cytomegalovirus exposure and HLA in healthy donors (dated by TCRdb to the late 2010s). Regarding the study in general: According to a later analysis, one platform produced both the 120 validation repertoires and the roughly 650 repertoires of the first cohort. The study aimed to test whether signatures of past pathogen exposure could be identified by cataloging public T cell receptors. In addition to the first cohort of hundreds of subjects, a separate validation cohort of 100 to 150 different subjects was used. To predict cytomegalovirus infection status, the study combined high-throughput TCR immunosequencing, statistical association of individual TCRs with disease status, and machine learning.

After removal of 4 bases from V and 1 base from J, the junction retains 2 bases not matched to a gene. The CDR3 holds 14 amino acids from the cysteine to the phenylalanine. Solely the CDR3 DNA is kept, with 42 bases framed from the first base. The germline V gene supplies CDR1 ENHRY and CDR2 SYGVKD. Receptor amplification or capture employed the immunoSEQ multiplex PCR assay. The study's own analysis went as follows. To diagnose cytomegalovirus status from the catalog of TCR beta chain sequences, a statistical classification framework was built. In TCRdb, the immuneACCESS table is reduced to in-frame sequences with V and J assigned. These tables do not hold every clone; where another copy was compared, an unresolved V gene accounts for under half, and the others remain unexplained. V and J calls and clone size follow that table, whereas D and trimming were derived from the DNA. Within this sample are under 300,000 clones, with 90% of them counted one time only. Approximately 0.34% of the sample is taken by the ten largest.

As for this clone: This clone's antigen is unknown. Base quality data are lacking; no much larger clone is found one base away.

The donors belonged to the validation cohort of under 150 subjects, which was separate from the 666-subject first cohort. Findings and caveats that apply to the study as a whole: Across donors, most TCR sequences were observed very rarely, whereas some public TCRs were present in many individuals. The authors suggested that the approach could potentially be extended to other disease states and immunological phenotypes. The study gave a list of some 150 TCR beta chains associated with cytomegalovirus. In vitro tests confirmed that three of the cytomegalovirus-associated TCR beta chains recognize cytomegalovirus antigens. The validation cohort had no HLA typing available for a later analysis, so co-occurrence within that cohort was assessed over all 120 or so repertoires. Subsequent analysis determined that TCRs grouped into clusters in the first cohort also showed a tendency toward co-occurrence across the 120 or so validation repertoires, and roughly 95% of cluster scores exceeded 0. The classifier was reported to diagnose cytomegalovirus status with high specificity and sensitivity in both the original and validation cohorts.

Input material: PBMCs. The clonotype originates from a woman aged 18 to 35 in good health and CMV-seronegative. The chain was built from TRBV10-3 and TRBJ2-3; 7 bases in the middle match TRBD1. The base sequence is TGTGCCATCAGTGGAGGGACAGGCACAGATACGCAGTATTTT. The encoded protein is CAISGGTGTDTQYF.